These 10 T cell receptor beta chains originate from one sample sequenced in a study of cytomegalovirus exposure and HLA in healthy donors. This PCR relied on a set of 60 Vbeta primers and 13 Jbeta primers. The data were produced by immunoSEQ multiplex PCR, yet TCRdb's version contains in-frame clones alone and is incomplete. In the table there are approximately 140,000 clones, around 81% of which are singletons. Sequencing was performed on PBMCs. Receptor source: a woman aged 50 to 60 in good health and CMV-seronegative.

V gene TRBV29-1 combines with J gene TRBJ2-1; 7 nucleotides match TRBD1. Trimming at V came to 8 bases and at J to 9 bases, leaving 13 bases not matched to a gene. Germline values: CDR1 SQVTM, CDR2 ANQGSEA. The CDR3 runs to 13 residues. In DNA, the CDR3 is TGCAGCTTCCGGGACAGAAAGGGGAGTGAGCAGTTCTTC. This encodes CSFRDRKGSEQFF.

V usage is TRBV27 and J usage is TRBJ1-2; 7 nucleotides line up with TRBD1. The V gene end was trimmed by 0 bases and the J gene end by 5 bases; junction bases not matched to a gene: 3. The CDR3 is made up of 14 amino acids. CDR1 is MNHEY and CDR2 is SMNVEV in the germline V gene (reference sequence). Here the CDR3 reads CASSLSTGIYGYTF. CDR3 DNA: TGTGCCAGCAGTTTATCGACAGGGATATATGGCTACACCTTC.

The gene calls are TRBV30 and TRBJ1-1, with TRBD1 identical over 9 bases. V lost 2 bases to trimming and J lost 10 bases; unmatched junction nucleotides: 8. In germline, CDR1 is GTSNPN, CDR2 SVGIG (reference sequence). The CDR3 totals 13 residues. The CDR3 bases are TGTGCCTGGAGTTTTACAGGGGGCGGAGGAGCTTTCTTT. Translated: CAWSFTGGGGAFF.

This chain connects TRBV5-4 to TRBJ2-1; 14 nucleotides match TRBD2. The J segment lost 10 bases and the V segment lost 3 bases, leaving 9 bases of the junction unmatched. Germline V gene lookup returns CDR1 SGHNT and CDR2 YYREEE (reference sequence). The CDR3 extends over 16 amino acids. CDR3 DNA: TGTGCCAGCAGCTGGGGGGGGACTAGCGGGAGTCGCGAGCAGTTCTTC. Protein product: CASSWGGTSGSREQFF.

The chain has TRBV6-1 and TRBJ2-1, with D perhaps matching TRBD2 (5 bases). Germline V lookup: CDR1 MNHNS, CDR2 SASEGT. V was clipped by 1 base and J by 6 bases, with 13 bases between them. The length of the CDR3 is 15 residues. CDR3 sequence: CASSEGGRRGNEQFF. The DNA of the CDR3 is TGTGCCAGCAGTGAAGGAGGGAGACGGGGCAATGAGCAGTTCTTC.

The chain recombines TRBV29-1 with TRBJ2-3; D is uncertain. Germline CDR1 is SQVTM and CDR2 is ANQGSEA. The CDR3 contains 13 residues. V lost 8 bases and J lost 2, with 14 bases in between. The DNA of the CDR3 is TGCAGCCCCATGGGTAGCCCCACAGATACGCAGTATTTT. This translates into CSPMGSPTDTQYF.

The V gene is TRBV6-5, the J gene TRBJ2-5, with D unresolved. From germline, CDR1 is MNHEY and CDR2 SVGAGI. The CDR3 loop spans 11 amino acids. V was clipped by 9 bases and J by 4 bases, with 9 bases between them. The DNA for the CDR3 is TGTGCCAGTACGTCCGGAGAGACCCAGTACTTC. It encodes CASTSGETQYF.

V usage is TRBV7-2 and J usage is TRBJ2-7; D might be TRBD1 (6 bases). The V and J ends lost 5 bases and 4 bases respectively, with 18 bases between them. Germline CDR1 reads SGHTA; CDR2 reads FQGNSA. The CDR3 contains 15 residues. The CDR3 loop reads CASSPTPGVSYEQYF. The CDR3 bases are TGTGCCAGCAGCCCCACGCCAGGGGTATCTTACGAGCAGTACTTC.

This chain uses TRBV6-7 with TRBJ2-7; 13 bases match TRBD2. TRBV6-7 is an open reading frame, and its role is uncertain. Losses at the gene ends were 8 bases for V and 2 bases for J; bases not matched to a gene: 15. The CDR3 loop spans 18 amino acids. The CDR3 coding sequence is TGTGCCAGCCGGCGGACTAGCGGGAGCTCCAGGACCCCCTACGAGCAGTACTTC. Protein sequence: CASRRTSGSSRTPYEQYF.

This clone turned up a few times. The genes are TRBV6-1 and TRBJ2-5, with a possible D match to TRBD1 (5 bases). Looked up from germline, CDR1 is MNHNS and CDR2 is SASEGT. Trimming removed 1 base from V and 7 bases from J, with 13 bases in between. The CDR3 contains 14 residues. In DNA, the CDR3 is TGTGCCAGCAGTGAAGGGGGCGCGTTCGGGACCCAGTACTTC. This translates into CASSEGGAFGTQYF.